These 30 T cell receptor beta chains originate from one sample sequenced in a study of blood T cell repertoires in COVID-19. Assay: immunoSEQ multiplex PCR; the TCRdb copy retains only in-frame clones and omits some. Among 250,000 to 350,000 clones, 90% were seen once, and the ten largest hold 2.6%. Sequencing input: PBMCs or T cells enriched from blood (not recorded which). These receptors originate from a man aged 60 to 69 who had recovered from COVID-19.

This clone was observed a few times. The rearrangement joins TRBV6-5 to TRBJ2-7; TRBD1 might be the D (7 bases). The CDR3 spans 14 residues. Trimming shortened V by 6 bases and J by 0 bases, and 12 bases separated the two germline ends. CDR1 and CDR2 from the germline V gene are MNHEY and SVGAGI. This chain's CDR3 is CASRGGGTSYEQYF. CDR3 DNA sequence: TGTGCCAGCAGAGGGGGCGGGACCTCCTACGAGCAGTACTTC.

V and J are TRBV10-3 and TRBJ2-1, with 10 bases that match TRBD2. The CDR3 covers 15 residues. V lost 6 bases, J lost 2 bases, and 4 bases stayed unmatched. Germline lookup yields CDR1 ENHRY and CDR2 SYGVKD. The DNA of the CDR3 is TGTGCCATCAGGAGTAGCGGGGGGACCTACAATGAGCAGTTCTTC. The encoded protein is CAIRSSGGTYNEQFF.

Here the CDR3 DNA reads TGCGCCAGCAGGGCAAATAACAGGGGATGGACTGAAGCTTTCTTT. It translates to CASRANNRGWTEAFF. The chain couples TRBV4-1 to TRBJ1-1, with 7 nucleotides matching TRBD1. Germline-derived CDR1 and CDR2 are MGHRA and YSYEKL. After removal of 6 bases from V and 5 bases from J, the junction contained 12 bases not matched to a gene. The CDR3 is made up of 15 amino acids.

This clone has a handful of counts. The chain combines TRBV5-1 with TRBJ1-5; 7 nucleotides match TRBD1. V trimming: 4 bases; J trimming: 4 bases; junction bases outside the gene matches: 5. The CDR3 contains 14 residues. Germline V CDR1 and CDR2: SGHRS, YFSETQ. This CDR3 is CASSPGTENQPQHF. Here the CDR3 DNA reads TGCGCCAGCAGCCCGGGGACAGAAAATCAGCCCCAGCATTTT.

This clone was seen a single time. The V gene is TRBV18, the J gene TRBJ1-2; 8 positions match TRBD1. From germline, CDR1 is KGHSH and CDR2 LQKENI. The ends lost 8 bases at V and 4 bases at J; junction bases unmatched: 9. The length of the CDR3 is 14 residues. CDR3 residues: CASRDRGGGYGYTF. In DNA, the CDR3 is TGTGCCAGCCGAGACAGGGGTGGAGGCTATGGCTACACCTTC. Full variable domain (rest looked up from reference TRBV18 and TRBJ1-2): NAGVMQNPRHLVRRRGQEARLRCSPMKGHSHVYWYRQLPEEGLKFMVYLQKENIIDESGMPKERFSAEFPKEGPSILRIQQVVRGDSAAYFCASRDRGGGYGYTFGSGTRLTVV.

The chain is built from TRBV7-3 and TRBJ1-1; possible D gene TRBD1, 5 bases. The CDR3 is 14 amino acids. V lost 5 bases and J lost 2, with 12 bases in between. Germline-derived CDR1 and CDR2 are SGHTA and FQGTGA. The CDR3 DNA is TGTGCCAGCAGCCCCGCGGGGGGAAACACTGAAGCTTTCTTT. This codes for CASSPAGGNTEAFF.

This chain joins TRBV27 and TRBJ1-1, with 7 nucleotides matching TRBD1. Germline values: CDR1 MNHEY, CDR2 SMNVEV (reference sequence). Trimming cost V 5 bases and J 2 bases; bases outside gene matches: 5. This CDR3 is 14 amino acids long. Here the CDR3 DNA reads TGTGCCAGCAGTCAACACAGGGGAAACACTGAAGCTTTCTTT. Amino acid sequence: CASSQHRGNTEAFF.

The chain couples TRBV7-2 to TRBJ2-2; 9 bases line up with TRBD1. Germline CDR1 reads SGHTA; CDR2 reads FQGNSA. Germline trimming cut 9 bases from V and 2 bases from J; bases unmatched to any gene: 4. This CDR3 region has 14 residues. The CDR3 sequence is CARGTGTNTGELFF. DNA for the CDR3: TGTGCCAGGGGGACAGGGACAAACACCGGGGAGCTGTTTTTT.

V is TRBV19 and J is TRBJ2-7; 12 bases fit TRBD2. V trimming: 3 bases; J trimming: 6 bases; junction bases outside the gene matches: 9. This CDR3 spans 16 amino acids. The germline gives CDR1 LNHDA, CDR2 SQIVND (reference sequence). CDR3 region: CASSMTSGSIFGEQYF. The CDR3 DNA reads as TGTGCCAGTAGTATGACTAGCGGGAGTATTTTCGGCGAGCAGTACTTC.

The chain links TRBV7-2 to TRBJ2-1; TRBD2 agrees at 9 bases. V lost 6 bases to trimming and J lost 0 bases; unmatched junction nucleotides: 9. The CDR3 extends over 17 amino acids. CDR1 SGHTA and CDR2 FQGNSA come from the germline V gene. The CDR3: CASSPGGSGGSYNEQFF. In DNA, the CDR3 is TGTGCCAGCAGTCCAGGCGGTAGCGGGGGCTCCTACAATGAGCAGTTCTTC.

The rearrangement links TRBV5-1 to TRBJ2-1, with TRBD2 identical over 11 bases. The V gene end was trimmed by 4 bases and the J gene end by 4 bases; junction bases not matched to a gene: 7. The CDR3 length is 16 residues. CDR1 and CDR2 from the germline V gene are SGHRS and YFSETQ. The CDR3 spells CASSQSTSGVYNEQFF. The CDR3 DNA sequence: TGCGCCAGCAGCCAATCGACTAGCGGGGTATACAATGAGCAGTTCTTC.

This rearrangement joins TRBV29-1 to TRBJ2-7, with TRBD1 matching 10 bases. The CDR3 sequence is 14 residues long. Looked up from germline, CDR1 is SQVTM and CDR2 is ANQGSEA. The V gene end was trimmed by 6 bases and the J gene end by 1 base; junction bases not matched to a gene: 6. In nucleotides, the CDR3 is TGCAGCGTAGTGACAGGGGGCGATTCCTACGAGCAGTACTTC. Encoded protein: CSVVTGGDSYEQYF.

V is TRBV27 and J is TRBJ2-1; the match to TRBD2 covers 7 bases. The J segment lost 2 bases and the V segment lost 6 bases, leaving 10 bases of the junction unmatched. Germline assignment: CDR1 MNHEY and CDR2 SMNVEV (reference sequence). This CDR3 has 16 residues. CDR3 region: CASSPGTGRTYNEQFF. DNA for the CDR3: TGTGCCAGCAGCCCCGGGACCGGGAGGACCTACAATGAGCAGTTCTTC.

The V and J genes are TRBV13 and TRBJ1-5; the match to TRBD1 covers 7 bases. The CDR3 runs to 14 residues. J lost 6 bases, V lost 3 bases, and 5 bases had no gene match. In germline, CDR1 is PRHDT, CDR2 FYEKMQ (reference sequence). The CDR3, as DNA: TGTGCCAGCAGCTTGGGGGGACAGAGTCAGCCCCAGCATTTT. Its translation is CASSLGGQSQPQHF.

The chain combines TRBV5-1 with TRBJ2-3; 8 bases fit TRBD1. The germline V gene has CDR1 SGHRS and CDR2 YFSETQ. The CDR3 covers 17 residues. J lost 1 base, V lost 4 bases, and 11 bases had no gene match. CDR3 sequence: CASSTGQGFFGTDTQYF. Here the CDR3 DNA reads TGCGCCAGCAGCACCGGACAGGGTTTCTTCGGCACAGATACGCAGTATTTT.

The chain is built from TRBV27 and TRBJ2-7; D remains ambiguous. Germline CDR1 and CDR2: MNHEY and SMNVEV (reference sequence). The V gene lost 3 bases and the J gene lost 2 bases, with 11 bases spanning the gap. The CDR3 is made up of 14 amino acids. CDR3 region: CASSLGGPPYEQYF. The CDR3 region has the DNA TGTGCCAGCAGTTTGGGTGGGCCACCCTACGAGCAGTACTTC.

The chain links TRBV7-6 to TRBJ2-1; 11 bases are shared with TRBD2. Per germline, CDR1 SGHVS and CDR2 FNYEAQ. V dropped 2 bases and J dropped 6; count of bases not matched to a gene: 6. This CDR3 spans 16 amino acids. The CDR3 region has the DNA TGTGCCAGCAGCTTAACCCCGCTAGCGGGAGGCAATGAGCAGTTCTTC. It is translated as CASSLTPLAGGNEQFF.

A single count supports this clone. The chain couples TRBV7-2 to TRBJ1-1, with D possibly matching TRBD1 (5 bases). CDR1 and CDR2 from the germline V gene are SGHTA and FQGNSA. The CDR3 contains 13 residues. V lost 3 bases, J lost 5 bases, and 10 bases lay in between. As DNA, the CDR3 is TGTGCCAGCAGCTTGGGAGGGGCGACTGAAGCTTTCTTT. This codes for CASSLGGATEAFF. Full variable domain (outside the CDR3, taken from reference TRBV7-2 and TRBJ1-1): GAGVSQSPSNKVTEKGKDVELRCDPISGHTALYWYRQSLGQGLEFLIYFQGNSAPDKSGLPSDRFSAERTGGSVSTLTIQRTQQEDSAVYLCASSLGGATEAFFGQGTRLTVV.

Details on this clone: The junction departs from the called germline gene at one end, perhaps through a read error. The chain is built from TRBV30 and TRBJ2-1; 8 bases are a match to TRBD1. This CDR3 comprises 12 residues. Germline-derived CDR1 and CDR2 are GTSNPN and SVGIG (reference sequence). DNA of the CDR3: TGTACCTGGAGTGTATTGCGGGACAGGCGGTTCTTC. Amino acids: CTWSVLRDRRFF.

The rearrangement joins TRBV19 to TRBJ1-5; a weak D match, TRBD1 (5 bases). The CDR3 runs to 16 residues. V was clipped by 10 bases and J by 3 bases, with 22 bases between them. Germline CDR1 and CDR2: LNHDA and SQIVND (reference sequence). The CDR3 here is CATRGPTARNNQPQHF. The CDR3 bases are TGTGCCACAAGGGGTCCGACAGCAAGAAACAATCAGCCCCAGCATTTT.

The V gene is TRBV19, the J gene TRBJ1-3; D unresolved. The CDR3 sequence is 15 residues long. The germline V gene encodes CDR1 LNHDA and CDR2 SQIVND (reference sequence). V lost 7 bases and J lost 1, with 14 bases in between. CDR3: CASISNPRSGNTIYF. CDR3 in DNA: TGTGCCAGTATAAGTAACCCGAGATCTGGAAACACCATATATTTT. The full variable domain, rest sourced from reference TRBV19 and TRBJ1-3, is DGGITQSPKYLFRKEGQNVTLSCEQNLNHDAMYWYRQDPGQGLRLIYYSQIVNDFQKGDIAEGYSVSREKKESFPLTVTSAQKNPTAFYLCASISNPRSGNTIYFGEGSWLTVV.

CDR3 DNA sequence: TGTGCCACCAGCAGAGAAGGTGCGGGAGTTGTCGGGAATGAGCAGTTCTTC. It yields the protein CATSREGAGVVGNEQFF. The chain is built from TRBV15 and TRBJ2-1; 7 bases are a match to TRBD2. The V gene's germline CDR1 is LNHNV and CDR2 YYDKDF (reference sequence). The CDR3 has 17 residues. Trimming cost V 0 bases and J 7 bases; bases outside gene matches: 12.

CDR3 nucleotide sequence: TGTGCCAGCAGCTTACCGGACACTGTGAACACCGGGGAGCTGTTTTTT. Translated, it gives CASSLPDTVNTGELFF. The chain employs TRBV5-4 and TRBJ2-2; TRBD1 is a possible D gene (5 bases). Trimming took 2 bases from V and 1 from J, leaving 12 bases between them. CDR3 size: 16 residues. The germline CDR1 and CDR2 sequences are SGHNT and YYREEE (reference sequence).

The chain links TRBV12-3 or TRBV12-4 to TRBJ2-2, with D hard to call. Trimming took off 5 bases at V and 4 bases at J, with 5 bases between the two ends. This CDR3 spans 12 amino acids. The CDR3 loop is CASSRFTGELFF. The CDR3 coding sequence is TGTGCCAGCAGTCGGTTCACCGGGGAGCTGTTTTTT.

The genes are TRBV19 and TRBJ1-4; D gene unclear. The CDR3 contains 16 residues. Trimming shortened V by 3 bases and J by 0 bases, and 11 bases separated the two germline ends. CDR1 LNHDA and CDR2 SQIVND come from the germline V gene (reference sequence). The CDR3 loop is CASSIGTVATNEKLFF. CDR3 DNA: TGTGCCAGTAGTATCGGTACGGTCGCAACTAATGAAAAACTGTTTTTT.

The chain is built from TRBV9 and TRBJ1-5, with D perhaps TRBD1 (6 bases). The V gene lost 3 bases and the J gene lost 0 bases, with 7 bases spanning the gap. The CDR3 consists of 14 residues. Germline V lookup: CDR1 SGDLS, CDR2 YYNGEE. The CDR3 DNA reads as TGTGCCAGCAGCGCACAGGGTAGCAATCAGCCCCAGCATTTT. This translates into CASSAQGSNQPQHF.

The chain joins TRBV28 to TRBJ1-5; the match to TRBD1 covers 7 bases. V gave up 5 bases and J gave up 5 bases; unmatched junction bases: 12. Germline V gives CDR1 MDHEN, CDR2 SYDVKM. The CDR3 has 16 residues. The CDR3 coding sequence is TGTGCCAGCAGTGCCCCCGGGACAGCCATCTATCAGCCCCAGCATTTT. Translation: CASSAPGTAIYQPQHF.

V usage is TRBV9 and J usage is TRBJ2-3, with TRBD2 matching over 11 bases. The germline V gene has CDR1 SGDLS and CDR2 YYNGEE. There are 16 residues in the CDR3. V lost 4 bases and J lost 5; bases outside the gene matches: 9. CDR3 DNA sequence: TGTGCCAGCAGCCCGGCCGGGACTAGCGGTCTAGATACGCAGTATTTT. Translated: CASSPAGTSGLDTQYF. Using reference TRBV9 and TRBJ2-3 for the parts outside the CDR3, the full variable domain is DSGVTQTPKHLITATGQRVTLRCSPRSGDLSVYWYQQSLDQGLQFLIQYYNGEERAKGNILERFSAQQFPDLHSELNLSSLELGDSALYFCASSPAGTSGLDTQYFGPGTRLTVL.

The chain links TRBV18 to TRBJ2-5; 7 bases align to TRBD1. The CDR3 has 13 residues. CDR1 is KGHSH, CDR2 LQKENI, per germline. The ends lost 3 bases at V and 4 bases at J; junction bases unmatched: 2. The CDR3 region is CASSPRQGETQYF. CDR3 nucleotide sequence: TGTGCCAGCTCACCTCGACAGGGAGAGACCCAGTACTTC.

The rearrangement joins TRBV6-2 or TRBV6-3 to TRBJ1-1, with 9 bases that match TRBD1. The germline V gene has CDR1 MNHEY and CDR2 SVGEGT. V lost 1 base to trimming and J lost 11 bases; unmatched junction nucleotides: 8. The CDR3 extends over 14 amino acids. For the CDR3, the DNA is TGTGCCAGCAGTTACTACAGGGGGCGTTTGACGGCTTTCTTT. Protein: CASSYYRGRLTAFF.